The T cell receptor (beta chain) under discussion was sequenced for a study of cytomegalovirus exposure and HLA in healthy donors. Comments on this clone: Antigen specificity is unknown.

PCR amplification relied on 60 Vbeta primers (plus 13 Jbeta primers). Profiling relied on immunoSEQ multiplex PCR, and the TCRdb table lists in-frame clones only, not all of them. The sample includes 100,000 to 150,000 clones, 83% of them seen just once. The CDR3 runs to 17 residues. Germline V gene lookup returns CDR1 SEHNR and CDR2 FQNEAQ (reference sequence). Trimming cost V 0 bases and J 3 bases; bases outside gene matches: 9. Study outcomes and limitations: Common viral pathogens were later found to be apparently linked to several of the most significant clusters. In a later analysis, TCR association rates varied by HLA locus: DRB1 most, HLA-C fewest. A list of around 150 TCR beta chains associated with cytomegalovirus was given. Excluded were some V segments that proved indistinguishable, including TRBV6-2 and TRBV6-3.

Source material: PBMCs. The sequence was obtained from a middle-aged woman in good health and CMV-seropositive. This chain joins TRBV7-9 and TRBJ2-7; 9 bases align to TRBD2. The CDR3 is CASSLAKGAGGSYEQYF. DNA of the CDR3: TGTGCCAGCAGCTTAGCAAAGGGTGCGGGAGGGAGCTACGAGCAGTACTTC.